This TCR beta chain derives from a study of blood T cell repertoires in COVID-19. Study details: The samples span acute and convalescent COVID-19 from the United States, Italy and Spain. Sample material is recorded as cDNA or gDNA derived from T cells, B-cell-depleted T cells, or PBMCs.

This clone has only one observation. Germline assignment: CDR1 SGHDT and CDR2 YYEEEE. The CDR3 runs 13 residues. The V segment lost 0 bases and the J segment 11 bases; nucleotides outside the gene matches: 7. The protocol was immunoSEQ multiplex PCR, while the TCRdb copy is restricted to in-frame clones and leaves out a portion. The sample lists tens of thousands of clones, around 89% occurring once. The rearrangement joins TRBV5-6 to TRBJ1-1, with TRBD1 matching 7 bases. Material: peripheral blood. The sequence was obtained from a man between 65 and 85 years old with active or convalescent COVID-19. This chain's CDR3 is CASSLGQGDWAFF. CDR3 sequence (DNA): TGTGCCAGCAGCTTGGGGCAGGGGGATTGGGCTTTCTTT. Full variable domain (rest looked up from reference TRBV5-6 and TRBJ1-1): DAGVTQSPTHLIKTRGQQVTLRCSPKSGHDTVSWYQQALGQGPQFIFQYYEEEERQRGNFPDRFSGHQFPNYSSELNVNALLLGDSALYLCASSLGQGDWAFFGQGTRLTVV.